Listed here is a single T cell receptor beta chain. The target antigen is unknown. Every subset's genomic DNA went evenly onto several immunoSEQ plates. Data came from immunoSEQ multiplex PCR; TCRdb stores just in-frame clones and leaves some out. This table holds a few million clones, approximately 95% found once. The data stem from a study of shared clonotypes between healthy human individuals. Study conclusions and caveats: It was the non-shared clonotypes that had lower generation probabilities than clonotypes shared by all four donors. Sharing across a few donors was seen in 4% to 6.5% of naive CD4 clonotypes. Specimens sampled were limited to blood, with tissue repertoires likely differing.

The sample comprised naive CD4+ T cells from PBMCs. Subset here: CD45RA+ positively selected. The TCR sequence derives from a man between 18 and 29 years old in good health. Some clones in this sample may be carry-over from other donors' samples.

The CDR3 region has the DNA TGTGCCACCTCCCAACTAGCGGGAGTTAGCGAGCAGTACTTC. It translates to CATSQLAGVSEQYF. The chain has TRBV6-5 and TRBJ2-7, with 11 bases identical to TRBD2. With 10 bases clipped from V and 6 bases from J, the junction kept 11 bases outside the gene matches. CDR1 MNHEY and CDR2 SVGAGI come from the germline V gene. The CDR3 has 14 residues.